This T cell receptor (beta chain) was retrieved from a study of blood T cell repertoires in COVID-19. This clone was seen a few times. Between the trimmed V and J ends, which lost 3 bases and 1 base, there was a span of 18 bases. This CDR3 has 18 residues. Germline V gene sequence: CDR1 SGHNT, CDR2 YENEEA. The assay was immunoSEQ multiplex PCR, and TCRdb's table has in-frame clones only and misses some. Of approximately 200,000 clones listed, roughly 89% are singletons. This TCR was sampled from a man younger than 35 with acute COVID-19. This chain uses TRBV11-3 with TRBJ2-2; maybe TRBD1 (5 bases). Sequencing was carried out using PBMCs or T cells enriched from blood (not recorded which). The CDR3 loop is CASSLPDKRFLNTGELFF. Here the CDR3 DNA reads TGTGCCAGCAGCTTGCCGGACAAAAGATTTTTGAACACCGGGGAGCTGTTTTTT. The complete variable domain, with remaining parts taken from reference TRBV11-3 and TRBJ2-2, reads EAGVVQSPRYKIIEKKQPVAFWCNPISGHNTLYWYLQNLGQGPELLIRYENEEAVDDSQLPKDRFSAERLKGVDSTLKIQPAELGDSAVYLCASSLPDKRFLNTGELFFGEGSRLTVL.